This T cell receptor (beta chain) was captured by sequencing in a study of T-cell memory formation after mild COVID-19. General study findings and limits: CD8+ contracting clones occupied EMRA, while CD4+ ones occupied mainly CM and EM.

Each CDR3 protein gets one entry after TCRdb re-called the 5' RACE reads with MiXCR. The data hold roughly 120,000 distinct CDR3 sequences, with roughly 20% observed a single time. CDR1 MNHEY and CDR2 SVGEGT come from the germline V gene. The CDR3 has 15 residues. With 3 bases clipped from V and 6 bases from J, the junction kept 5 bases outside the gene matches. This clonotype occurred a few times. What it binds is unknown. The TCR sequence derives from a man between 18 and 35 years old who had mild COVID-19 (a few samples of this study predate the infection). Cell type and time point are not known. Sequenced input: PBMCs or a T cell subset sorted from them (not recorded which). The chain carries TRBV6-2 or TRBV6-3 and TRBJ1-5; 10 bases align to TRBD1. The CDR3 DNA is TGTGCCAGCAGTTATGGGGACAGGGGCGGTCAGCCCCAGCATTTT. This gives the protein CASSYGDRGGQPQHF.